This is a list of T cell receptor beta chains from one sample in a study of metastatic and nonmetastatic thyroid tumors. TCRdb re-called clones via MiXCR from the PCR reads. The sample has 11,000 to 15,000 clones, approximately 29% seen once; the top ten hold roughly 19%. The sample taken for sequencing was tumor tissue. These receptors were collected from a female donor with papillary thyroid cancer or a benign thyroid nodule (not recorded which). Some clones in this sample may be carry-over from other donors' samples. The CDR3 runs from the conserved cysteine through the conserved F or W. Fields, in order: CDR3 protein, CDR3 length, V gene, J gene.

CDR3 protein: CASTSSPWRTEQETQYF; CDR3 length: 17; V gene: TRBV11-2; J gene: TRBJ2-5
CDR3 protein: CASSHSDRGHGYTF; CDR3 length: 14; V gene: TRBV3-1; J gene: TRBJ1-2
CDR3 protein: CASSPGDRAGGYTF; CDR3 length: 14; V gene: TRBV5-1; J gene: TRBJ1-2
CDR3 protein: CSAPRTGSTGYTF; CDR3 length: 13; V gene: TRBV20-1; J gene: TRBJ1-2
CDR3 protein: CSSCQGARSGANVLTF; CDR3 length: 16; V gene: TRBV19; J gene: TRBJ2-6
CDR3 protein: CASSPRDFSYEQYF; CDR3 length: 14; V gene: TRBV7-2; J gene: TRBJ2-7
CDR3 protein: CSARPGTAPNTEAFF; CDR3 length: 15; V gene: TRBV20-1; J gene: TRBJ1-1
CDR3 protein: CASSESNTDTQYF; CDR3 length: 13; V gene: TRBV25-1; J gene: TRBJ2-3
CDR3 protein: CASSGQGGPSGELFF; CDR3 length: 15; V gene: TRBV2; J gene: TRBJ2-2
CDR3 protein: CATSRWREVNEQYF; CDR3 length: 14; V gene: TRBV15; J gene: TRBJ2-7
CDR3 protein: CSAKRTIGNTEAFF; CDR3 length: 14; V gene: TRBV20-1; J gene: TRBJ1-1
CDR3 protein: CAILAGSTDTQYF; CDR3 length: 13; V gene: TRBV10-3; J gene: TRBJ2-3
CDR3 protein: CATSDAGTGSTDTQYF; CDR3 length: 16; V gene: TRBV24-1; J gene: TRBJ2-3
CDR3 protein: CASKGRAGVRYEQYF; CDR3 length: 15; V gene: TRBV9; J gene: TRBJ2-7
CDR3 protein: CASSFRRTGAAETQYF; CDR3 length: 16; V gene: TRBV12-3/TRBV12-4; J gene: TRBJ2-5
CDR3 protein: CSARDFLAETYEQYF; CDR3 length: 15; V gene: TRBV20-1; J gene: TRBJ2-7
CDR3 protein: CASSDQVKAGNNEQFF; CDR3 length: 16; V gene: TRBV12-3/TRBV12-4; J gene: TRBJ2-1
CDR3 protein: CASSIEGRAMSEAFF; CDR3 length: 15; V gene: TRBV19; J gene: TRBJ1-1
CDR3 protein: CASSENIAGANTGELFF; CDR3 length: 17; V gene: TRBV10-2; J gene: TRBJ2-2
CDR3 protein: CASSTDRSSGNTIYF; CDR3 length: 15; V gene: TRBV19; J gene: TRBJ1-3
CDR3 protein: CASSPWTGRSGNTIYF; CDR3 length: 16; V gene: TRBV12-3/TRBV12-4; J gene: TRBJ1-3
CDR3 protein: CSARVADSYNEQFF; CDR3 length: 14; V gene: TRBV20-1; J gene: TRBJ2-1
CDR3 protein: CASSSRAGNTEAFF; CDR3 length: 14; V gene: TRBV5-5; J gene: TRBJ1-1
CDR3 protein: CASSFSYEQYF; CDR3 length: 11; V gene: TRBV27; J gene: TRBJ2-7
CDR3 protein: CASSARQGAGYGYTF; CDR3 length: 15; V gene: TRBV27; J gene: TRBJ1-2
CDR3 protein: CSASGYYNQPQHF; CDR3 length: 13; V gene: TRBV20-1; J gene: TRBJ1-5
CDR3 protein: CASSCYTSSLTDTQYF; CDR3 length: 16; V gene: TRBV6-5; J gene: TRBJ2-3
CDR3 protein: CASSYSGLQNEQFF; CDR3 length: 14; V gene: TRBV6-5; J gene: TRBJ2-1
CDR3 protein: CASSWDRGGEQFF; CDR3 length: 13; V gene: TRBV7-2; J gene: TRBJ2-1
CDR3 protein: CASSEAIKQSSYNSPLHF; CDR3 length: 18; V gene: TRBV11-1; J gene: TRBJ1-6
CDR3 protein: CASSVVDEQYF; CDR3 length: 11; V gene: TRBV2; J gene: TRBJ2-7
CDR3 protein: CASSLISTGQGWYNEQFF; CDR3 length: 18; V gene: TRBV28; J gene: TRBJ2-1
CDR3 protein: CASSLVVAGGPGNTIYF; CDR3 length: 17; V gene: TRBV5-1; J gene: TRBJ1-3
CDR3 protein: CASSTGLAGDYEQYF; CDR3 length: 15; V gene: TRBV7-8; J gene: TRBJ2-7
CDR3 protein: CASSLVVAGGYNEQFF; CDR3 length: 16; V gene: TRBV7-2; J gene: TRBJ2-1
CDR3 protein: CASSQGQAGSPLHF; CDR3 length: 14; V gene: TRBV4-1; J gene: TRBJ1-6
CDR3 protein: CASSPYGLETQYF; CDR3 length: 13; V gene: TRBV7-7; J gene: TRBJ2-5
CDR3 protein: CASSDYRGQETQYF; CDR3 length: 14; V gene: TRBV2; J gene: TRBJ2-5
CDR3 protein: CASRSQVGTGAYEQYF; CDR3 length: 16; V gene: TRBV27; J gene: TRBJ2-7
CDR3 protein: CASSEALTGLREKLFF; CDR3 length: 16; V gene: TRBV6-1; J gene: TRBJ1-4
CDR3 protein: CATSATGTGSPDTQYF; CDR3 length: 16; V gene: TRBV6-4; J gene: TRBJ2-3
CDR3 protein: CASSQEPSRAKNIQYF; CDR3 length: 16; V gene: TRBV4-1; J gene: TRBJ2-4
CDR3 protein: CSARHGGIEQFF; CDR3 length: 12; V gene: TRBV20-1; J gene: TRBJ2-1
CDR3 protein: CASSSGSYTGELFF; CDR3 length: 14; V gene: TRBV2; J gene: TRBJ2-2